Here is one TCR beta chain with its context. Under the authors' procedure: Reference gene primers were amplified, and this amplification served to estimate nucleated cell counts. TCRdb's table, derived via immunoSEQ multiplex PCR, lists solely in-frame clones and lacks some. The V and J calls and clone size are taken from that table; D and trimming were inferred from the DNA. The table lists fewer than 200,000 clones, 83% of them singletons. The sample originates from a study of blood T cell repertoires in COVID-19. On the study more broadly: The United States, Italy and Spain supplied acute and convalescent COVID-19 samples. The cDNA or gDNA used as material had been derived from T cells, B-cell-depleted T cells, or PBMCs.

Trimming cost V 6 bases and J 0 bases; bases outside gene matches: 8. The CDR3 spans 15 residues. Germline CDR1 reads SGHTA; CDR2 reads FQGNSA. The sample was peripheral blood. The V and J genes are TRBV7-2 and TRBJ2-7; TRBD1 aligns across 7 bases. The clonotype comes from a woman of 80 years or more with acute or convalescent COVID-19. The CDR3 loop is CASSFDRDSSYEQYF. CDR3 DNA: TGTGCCAGCAGTTTCGACCGGGACAGCTCCTACGAGCAGTACTTC.